This paragraph reports one T cell receptor beta chain. What it recognizes is unknown. The sample originates from a study of a mutant IDH1 vaccine in newly diagnosed glioma. Across the whole study: Patients' prior therapy spanned radiotherapy, temozolomide, or both; most underwent both.

Indicated time point: baseline, week 1 (first vaccination visit). As for treatment: pre-vaccination baseline after standard-of-care therapy. Donors had new IDH1-mutant astrocytomas of WHO grade 3 or 4 (ATRX-lost). Germline lookup yields CDR1 SGHRS and CDR2 YFSETQ. The CDR3 spans 16 residues. Trimming removed 0 bases at V and 3 bases at J, with 15 bases between. The table came from immunoSEQ multiplex PCR; TCRdb's copy has only in-frame clones and leaves some out. The table shows tens of thousands of clones, with under 90% occurring only once. General study findings and limits: Pseudoprogression seemed unrelated to changes in top peripheral T cell clonotypes. Patients showed vaccine-induced immune responses at a rate of approximately 93%.

The receptor was isolated from a woman between 50 and 59 years old with glioma. The sequencing used PBMCs, collected from a glioma patient treated with radiotherapy, temozolomide or both. The chain employs TRBV5-1 and TRBJ1-1, with D possibly TRBD1 on 6 matching bases. The CDR3 loop is CASSLGRGRVDTEAFF. CDR3 in DNA: TGCGCCAGCAGCTTGGGCCGGGGGCGGGTGGACACTGAAGCTTTCTTT.